Shown below are 9 T cell receptor beta chains from a single sample sequenced in a study of immune evolution from preneoplasia to lung adenocarcinoma. TCRdb keeps only in-frame clones here, not all; method: immunoSEQ multiplex PCR. The sample holds 35,000 to 40,000 clones, roughly 74% seen once. Material for sequencing was FFPE invasive lung adenocarcinoma tissue. The source is a person between 60 and 69 years old with lung adenocarcinoma.

A few counts support this clone. The V and J genes are TRBV13 and TRBJ1-2, with TRBD1 identical over 9 bases. This CDR3 region has 14 residues. Germline values: CDR1 PRHDT, CDR2 FYEKMQ (reference sequence). The J segment lost 2 bases and the V segment lost 3 bases, leaving 1 base of the junction unmatched. CDR3 sequence: CASSLDRGNYGYTF. CDR3 DNA sequence: TGTGCCAGCAGCTTGGACAGGGGAAACTATGGCTACACCTTC.

The genes are TRBV28 and TRBJ2-7, with D possibly TRBD2 on 5 matching bases. The CDR3 loop spans 13 amino acids. Trimming took 7 bases from V and 0 from J, leaving 10 bases between them. Germline V gene sequence: CDR1 MDHEN, CDR2 SYDVKM. CDR3 protein: CASTRLSSYEQYF. CDR3 bases: TGTGCCAGCACGAGACTAAGCTCCTACGAGCAGTACTTC.

This sequence joins TRBV7-9 and TRBJ1-1, with 8 bases matching TRBD1. The CDR3 runs 14 residues. V lost 5 bases and J lost 5; bases outside the gene matches: 7. The germline gives CDR1 SEHNR, CDR2 FQNEAQ (reference sequence). DNA for the CDR3: TGTGCCAGCAGCAAAGACAGGGGAGAAACTGAAGCTTTCTTT. Amino acids: CASSKDRGETEAFF.

The chain uses TRBV27 and TRBJ2-1, with D perhaps matching TRBD1 (6 bases). Germline CDR1 reads MNHEY; CDR2 reads SMNVEV (reference sequence). The CDR3 length is 13 residues. V lost 2 bases, J lost 12 bases, and 14 bases lay in between. CDR3 sequence: CASSLGDLGGQFF. The CDR3 DNA is TGTGCCAGCAGTTTAGGCGATCTAGGGGGGCAGTTCTTC.

The chain employs TRBV27 and TRBJ1-2; tentative D call: TRBD1 (6 bases). Germline V gives CDR1 MNHEY, CDR2 SMNVEV (reference sequence). V was shortened by 0 bases and J by 8 bases, with 10 bases between the two germline ends. CDR3 size: 13 residues. The CDR3: CASSLSAGVGYTF. The CDR3 coding sequence is TGTGCCAGCAGTTTATCAGCAGGGGTCGGCTACACCTTC.

The genes are TRBV7-3 and TRBJ2-2, with 8 bases identical to TRBD1. V lost 0 bases to trimming and J lost 7 bases; unmatched junction nucleotides: 7. Germline V CDR1 and CDR2: SGHTA, FQGTGA. The CDR3 is 16 amino acids. The CDR3 nucleotides read TGTGCCAGCAGCTTAACTCGTCAGGGGGCGAGCGGGGAGCTGTTTTTT. Amino acid sequence: CASSLTRQGASGELFF.

This clone was observed a single time. The V call is TRBV5-1, the J call TRBJ2-6; D may be TRBD2 (6 bases). CDR3 size: 17 residues. Germline CDR1 is SGHRS and CDR2 is YFSETQ. The ends were cut back, 2 bases at V and 0 bases at J, with 12 bases in the middle. CDR3 residues: CASSFSGSNSGANVLTF. The CDR3 coding sequence is TGCGCCAGCAGCTTCAGCGGGTCTAACTCTGGGGCCAACGTCCTGACTTTC.

This clone was recorded a few times. This chain connects TRBV5-1 to TRBJ2-1; 11 nucleotides agree with TRBD2. This CDR3 has 15 amino acids. V was pared by 4 bases and J by 7 bases, with 7 bases of the junction left unmatched. Germline V gene data show CDR1 as SGHRS and CDR2 as YFSETQ. The CDR3 nucleotides read TGCGCCAGCAGCCCAACGACTAGCGGGGCAAATGAGCAGTTCTTC. Amino acid sequence: CASSPTTSGANEQFF.

J is TRBJ2-5 and V is TRBV30; D gene uncertain. Trimming took 4 bases from V and 9 from J, leaving 18 bases between them. The CDR3 is made up of 13 amino acids. Looked up from germline, CDR1 is GTSNPN and CDR2 is SVGIG (reference sequence). The DNA of the CDR3 is TGTGCCTGGACCATTAGGCCACAGACCTCCCAGTACTTC. Translated: CAWTIRPQTSQYF.